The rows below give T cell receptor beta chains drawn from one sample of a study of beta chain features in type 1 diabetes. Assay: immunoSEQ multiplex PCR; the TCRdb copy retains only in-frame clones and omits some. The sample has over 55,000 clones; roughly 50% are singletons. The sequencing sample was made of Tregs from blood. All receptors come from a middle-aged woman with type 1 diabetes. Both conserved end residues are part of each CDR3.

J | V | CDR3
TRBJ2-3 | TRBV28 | CASSSGLASNTQYF
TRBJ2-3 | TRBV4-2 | CASSQDWGESTDTQYF
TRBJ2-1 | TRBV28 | CASSLPRQTYNEQFF
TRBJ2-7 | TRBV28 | CASSLPSGPYEQYF
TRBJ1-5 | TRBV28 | CASRPHGPGGAQPQHF
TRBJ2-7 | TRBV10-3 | CATSRDIYEQYF
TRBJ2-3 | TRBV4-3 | CASSQDAAGGTDTQYF
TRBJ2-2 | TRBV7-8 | CASSPLGLAGTGVVGELFF
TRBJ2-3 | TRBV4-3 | CASSQGAGGTDTQYF
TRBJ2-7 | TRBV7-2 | CASSLASLAGHYEQYF
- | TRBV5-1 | CASSLAIAGGTYEQYF
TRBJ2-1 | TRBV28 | CASSSAGGSYNEQFF
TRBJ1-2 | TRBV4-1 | CASSLYRMGGGYTF
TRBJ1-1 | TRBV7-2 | CASSGRGEFTEAFF
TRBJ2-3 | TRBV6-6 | CASSFDSRDEYF
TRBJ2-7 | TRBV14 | CASSQDKGLPSSYEQYF
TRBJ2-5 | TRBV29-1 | CSVAPGETQYF
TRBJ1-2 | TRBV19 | CASSIGRGQGGYTF
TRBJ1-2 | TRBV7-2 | CASSPDRAGYTF
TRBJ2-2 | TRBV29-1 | CSVAGGPNTGELFF
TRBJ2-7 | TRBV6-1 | CASWTSETYEQYF
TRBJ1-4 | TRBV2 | CASSLGQQDEKLFF
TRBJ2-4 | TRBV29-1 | CSVEERNIQYF
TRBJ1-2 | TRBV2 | CASSDRTGGSYGYTF
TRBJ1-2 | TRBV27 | CASSFKVPGTAYGYTF
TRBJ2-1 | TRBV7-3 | CASSALGPGTYNEQFF
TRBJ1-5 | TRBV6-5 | CASSLQGVGQPQHF
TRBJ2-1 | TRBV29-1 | CSVRGGASSYNEQFF
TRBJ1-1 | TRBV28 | CASSSPRSGTKAFF
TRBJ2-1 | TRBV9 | CASSTPGTSGRSSYNEQFF
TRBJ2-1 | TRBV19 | CASSIGPSGVNEQFF
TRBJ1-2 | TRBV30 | CAWSFSYGQNYGYTF